This is a list of T cell receptor beta chains from one sample in a study of T cell repertoires in cytomegalovirus infection. No antigen has been identified for these receptors. TCRdb reprocessed the reads with MiXCR, giving one entry per CDR3 protein. The data show about 890,000 distinct CDR3 sequences, with roughly 30% seen just once and around 15% held by the top ten. The material was cultured CD8+ T cells from PBMCs, obtained from culture after CMV antigen stimulation. These receptor sequences come from a human donor in good health (CMV status not recorded). Some clones in this sample may be carry-over from other donors' samples. The CDR3 runs from the conserved cysteine through the conserved F or W. Fields, in order: clone size, V gene, CDR3 length, D gene, J gene, CDR3 DNA, CDR3 protein. D genes are given only for firm matches. Clone size is given for some rows only: seen once, a few or many times, or a class if the clone is expanded.

>few|TRBV6-6|14|NA|TRBJ1-5
TGTGCCAGCAGTTACTCACTATTTAATCAGCCCCAGCATTTT
CASSYSLFNQPQHF
>few|TRBV7-9|16|TRBD1|TRBJ2-1
TGTGCCAGCAGCCCAAAGACAGGGAGCTCCTACAATGAGCAGTTCTTC
CASSPKTGSSYNEQFF
>NA|TRBV28|16|NA|TRBJ2-1
TGTGCCAGCAGTTTATGGGAGGATAGGGACTACAATGAGCAGTTCTTC
CASSLWEDRDYNEQFF
>few|TRBV4-1|16|TRBD1|TRBJ1-1
TGCGCCAGCAGCCAAGATTGGACAGGGATAGGCACTGAAGCTTTCTTT
CASSQDWTGIGTEAFF
>few|TRBV7-2|15|TRBD2|TRBJ2-3
TGTGCCAGCAGCACAGCGGGGAGGCCCACAGATACGCAGTATTTT
CASSTAGRPTDTQYF
>many|TRBV7-6|15|TRBD1|TRBJ2-1
TGTGCCAGCACCAACAGTGGCAGCAGGGGGCGAGAGCAGTTCTTC
CASTNSGSRGREQFF
>many|TRBV6-4|14|NA|TRBJ1-6
TGTGCCAGCAGTGACGGCAGGTATAATTCACCCCTCCACTTT
CASSDGRYNSPLHF
>many|TRBV7-8|14|TRBD1|TRBJ2-2
TGTGCCAGCAGTCGACAGGGTGGAACCGGGGAGCTGTTTTTT
CASSRQGGTGELFF
>NA|TRBV12-5|12|NA|TRBJ1-2
TGTGCTAGTGGTTTGGGAGGGAGCGGCTACACCTTC
CASGLGGSGYTF
>NA|TRBV6-5|15|NA|TRBJ2-3
TGTGCCAGCAGCTACGGGGCGGGATTCACAGATACGCAGTATTTT
CASSYGAGFTDTQYF
>few|TRBV11-2|14|NA|TRBJ2-3
TGTGCCAGCAGCTCACGCACCAGAGGAGATACGCAGTATTTT
CASSSRTRGDTQYF
>many|TRBV6-1|13|NA|TRBJ2-4
TGTGCCAGCAGTGAATGGGGAAACGGGGATCAGTACTTC
CASSEWGNGDQYF
>NA|TRBV6-1|15|TRBD1|TRBJ1-5
TGTGCCAGCAGTGTCCCGACAGGGGGCAATCAGCCCCAGCATTTT
CASSVPTGGNQPQHF
>NA|TRBV6-5|16|NA|TRBJ1-4
TGTGCCAGCAGACATAGGAGAGGTGCGACTAATGAAAAACTGTTTTTT
CASRHRRGATNEKLFF
>NA|TRBV28|16|TRBD2|TRBJ2-1
TGTGCCAGCAGTTCATTAGCGGGGGGTCCCTCCGATGAGCAGTTCTTC
CASSSLAGGPSDEQFF
>many|TRBV7-2|17|NA|TRBJ1-1
TGTGCCAGCAGCCACGTTGGGGTGATCAGGGAGGACACTGAAGCTTTCTTT
CASSHVGVIREDTEAFF
>NA|TRBV20-1|13|NA|TRBJ2-1
TGCAGTGCTAATCGGGGTGCTTACAATGAGCAGTTCTTC
CSANRGAYNEQFF
>NA|TRBV27|16|NA|TRBJ2-3
TGTGCCAGCAGCCTGACCGCACCATACCCCACAGATACGCAGTATTTT
CASSLTAPYPTDTQYF
>NA|TRBV27|14|NA|TRBJ2-2
TGTGCCAGCAGTCTCGGGATGAACACCGGGGAGCTGTTTTTT
CASSLGMNTGELFF
>NA|TRBV10-1|18|TRBD1|TRBJ2-6
TGCGCCAGCAGTGAGGTGGGACAGGGAGGGTCGGGGGCCAACGTCCTGACTTTC
CASSEVGQGGSGANVLTF
>NA|TRBV7-9|16|NA|TRBJ1-4
TGTGCCAGCAGGTCCGCGGGGACCGCCGAGACCGAAAAACTGTTTTTT
CASRSAGTAETEKLFF
>NA|TRBV7-6|14|NA|TRBJ1-1
TGTGCCAGCAGGGTGGGCGGCAGGGACACTGAAGCTTTCTTT
CASRVGGRDTEAFF
>few|TRBV4-3|17|TRBD1|TRBJ2-5
TGCGCCAGCAGCCCGGTGGAACAGGGGGCTGCTGGGGAGACCCAGTACTTC
CASSPVEQGAAGETQYF
>few|TRBV7-3|15|TRBD2|TRBJ2-1
TGTGCCAGCAGCTCGCGGGGGGACTCCTACAATGAGCAGTTCTTC
CASSSRGDSYNEQFF
>few|TRBV28|15|TRBD1|TRBJ1-5
TGTGCCAGCAGTTTTGGGACAGCCCTAAATCAGCCCCAGCATTTT
CASSFGTALNQPQHF
>NA|TRBV7-9|14|NA|TRBJ2-1
TGTGCCAGCAGCCGCTCCCCGAGAGTCAATGAGCAGTTCTTC
CASSRSPRVNEQFF
>NA|TRBV20-1|13|NA|TRBJ2-3
TGCAGTGCTAGAGAGATGGGGGCAGATACGCAGTATTTT
CSAREMGADTQYF